Below, 19 T cell receptor beta chains from the same sample are listed, as sequenced in a study of cytotoxic CD8 clonotypes in ibrutinib-treated CLL. Clones were read by immunoSEQ multiplex PCR, and TCRdb kept only the in-frame ones, dropping some. Of some 130,000 clones in the sample, 70% to 90% were seen once. The sequencing here drew on PBMCs, taken after 24 months of ibrutinib treatment. The receptors were sampled from a human donor with chronic lymphocytic leukemia.

The chain recombines TRBV6-1 with TRBJ1-1, with 7 bases aligning to TRBD1. The CDR3 runs 11 residues. The germline gives CDR1 MNHNS, CDR2 SASEGT. J lost 6 bases, V lost 6 bases, and 1 base had no gene match. The CDR3: CASRQGAEAFF. The DNA for the CDR3 is TGTGCCAGCAGGCAGGGGGCTGAAGCTTTCTTT.

V is TRBV19 and J is TRBJ1-2; TRBD1 might be the D (5 bases). V lost 5 bases to trimming and J lost 7 bases, with 17 bases between them. The CDR3 extends over 14 amino acids. The germline V gene encodes CDR1 LNHDA and CDR2 SQIVND (reference sequence). The CDR3 region is CASSAPGGIGGYTF. The CDR3 DNA reads as TGTGCCAGTAGTGCTCCCGGGGGGATCGGTGGCTACACCTTC. Combining the CDR3 with reference TRBV19 and TRBJ1-2 gives the whole variable domain DGGITQSPKYLFRKEGQNVTLSCEQNLNHDAMYWYRQDPGQGLRLIYYSQIVNDFQKGDIAEGYSVSREKKESFPLTVTSAQKNPTAFYLCASSAPGGIGGYTFGSGTRLTVV.

The chain couples TRBV28 to TRBJ1-2; 7 bases match TRBD1. The length of the CDR3 is 13 residues. CDR1 MDHEN and CDR2 SYDVKM come from the germline V gene. V lost 7 bases and J lost 7; bases outside the gene matches: 9. CDR3 amino acids: CASNDRALGGYTF. The CDR3 nucleotides read TGTGCCAGCAACGACAGGGCGCTCGGTGGCTACACCTTC.

The V and J genes are TRBV5-1 and TRBJ2-1; a weak D match, TRBD2 (6 bases). CDR3 length: 13 residues. Germline V gives CDR1 SGHRS, CDR2 YFSETQ. V was pared by 4 bases and J by 4 bases, with 9 bases between. CDR3 sequence reads: CASSGDFYNEQFF. DNA of the CDR3: TGCGCCAGCAGCGGGGACTTTTACAATGAGCAGTTCTTC.

This chain connects TRBV7-3 to TRBJ2-3, with TRBD1 matching 9 bases. The V gene's germline CDR1 is SGHTA and CDR2 FQGTGA. This CDR3 has 18 residues. V lost 4 bases, J lost 3 bases, and 14 bases stayed unmatched. As DNA, the CDR3 is TGTGCCAGCAGCTCCTCCCTACACAGGGGGCTAGGGACAGATACGCAGTATTTT. As protein: CASSSSLHRGLGTDTQYF. Together with reference TRBV7-3 and TRBJ2-3, the CDR3 gives the full variable domain: GAGVSQTPSNKVTEKGKYVELRCDPISGHTALYWYRQSLGQGPEFLIYFQGTGAADDSGLPNDRFFAVRPEGSVSTLKIQRTERGDSAVYLCASSSSLHRGLGTDTQYFGPGTRLTVL.

This chain connects TRBV19 to TRBJ1-5, with TRBD1 as a possible D gene (6 bases). V dropped 4 bases and J dropped 0 bases, with 10 bases sitting between them. CDR3 size: 15 residues. The germline V gene has CDR1 LNHDA and CDR2 SQIVND (reference sequence). CDR3 residues: CASSNREYSNQPQHF. The CDR3 coding sequence is TGTGCCAGTAGTAACAGGGAGTATAGCAATCAGCCCCAGCATTTT.

This chain joins TRBV28 and TRBJ2-5; D is perhaps TRBD1 or TRBD2 (6 bases each). Germline V gene sequence: CDR1 MDHEN, CDR2 SYDVKM. CDR3 length equals 12 residues. V was trimmed by 8 bases and J by 7 bases, leaving 14 bases between them. The CDR3: CASPSEGGTQYF. The CDR3 bases are TGTGCCAGCCCATCCGAGGGGGGGACCCAGTACTTC. Full variable domain (rest looked up from reference TRBV28 and TRBJ2-5): DVKVTQSSRYLVKRTGEKVFLECVQDMDHENMFWYRQDPGLGLRLIYFSYDVKMKEKGDIPEGYSVSREKKERFSLILESASTNQTSMYLCASPSEGGTQYFGPGTRLLVL.

The rearrangement joins TRBV29-1 to TRBJ2-3; D gene ambiguous. Germline CDR1 is SQVTM and CDR2 is ANQGSEA. CDR3 length: 10 residues. Trimming shortened V by 4 bases and J by 7 bases, and 6 bases separated the two germline ends. CDR3 loop: CSVGPYTQYF. The CDR3 DNA follows: TGCAGCGTTGGCCCTTATACGCAGTATTTT.

The sample holds one count of this clone. V gene TRBV7-8 combines with J gene TRBJ2-3; no reliable D call. CDR1 is SGHVS and CDR2 is FQNEAQ in the germline V gene. The length of the CDR3 is 16 residues. V lost 2 bases to trimming and J lost 2 bases, with 14 bases between them. CDR3 region: CASSLSMRIFTDTQYF. The DNA for the CDR3 is TGTGCCAGCAGCTTAAGTATGCGGATATTCACAGATACGCAGTATTTT.

The CDR3 sequence: CASSLTGVGAFF. The CDR3 coding sequence is TGTGCCAGCAGTTTAACAGGGGTGGGCGCTTTCTTT. This sequence joins TRBV27 and TRBJ1-1, with 7 bases aligning to TRBD1. V dropped 2 bases and J dropped 11; count of bases not matched to a gene: 5. The V gene's germline CDR1 is MNHEY and CDR2 SMNVEV (reference sequence). This CDR3 has 12 residues.

This chain connects TRBV7-8 to TRBJ1-3, with 9 bases that match TRBD1. The germline gives CDR1 SGHVS, CDR2 FQNEAQ. The V segment lost 7 bases and the J segment 1 base; nucleotides outside the gene matches: 2. CDR3 size: 14 residues. The CDR3 here is CASKQGASGNTIYF. The CDR3 DNA reads TGTGCCAGCAAACAGGGGGCTTCTGGAAACACCATATATTTT.

The chain recombines TRBV18 with TRBJ1-2, with D possibly being TRBD1 (5 bases). CDR1 and CDR2 from the germline V gene are KGHSH and LQKENI. V shed 4 bases and J shed 0 bases, with 15 bases lying between them. The CDR3 totals 16 residues. The CDR3 protein is CASSRPGLLPNYGYTF. The CDR3 coding sequence is TGTGCCAGCTCACGACCGGGACTGCTCCCTAACTATGGCTACACCTTC. The full variable domain, completed using reference TRBV18 and TRBJ1-2, is NAGVMQNPRHLVRRRGQEARLRCSPMKGHSHVYWYRQLPEEGLKFMVYLQKENIIDESGMPKERFSAEFPKEGPSILRIQQVVRGDSAAYFCASSRPGLLPNYGYTFGSGTRLTVV.

The gene calls are TRBV6-5 and TRBJ2-5; D possibly corresponds to TRBD1 (6 bases). V lost 8 bases to trimming and J lost 1 base, with 11 bases between them. Per the germline V gene, CDR1 is MNHEY and CDR2 is SVGAGI. The CDR3 consists of 13 residues. CDR3 coding DNA: TGTGCCAGCGGGAGACAGGTCCAAGAGACCCAGTACTTC. Residues: CASGRQVQETQYF.

This sequence joins TRBV7-9 and TRBJ1-2; D possibly corresponds to TRBD1 (6 bases). V lost 5 bases and J 4 bases, leaving 14 bases between the germline ends. Germline V gives CDR1 SEHNR, CDR2 FQNEAQ (reference sequence). This CDR3 spans 14 amino acids. The chain's CDR3 is CASSPHREAYGYTF. The DNA for the CDR3 is TGTGCCAGCAGCCCCCACAGGGAAGCCTATGGCTACACCTTC.

The rearrangement links TRBV4-1 to TRBJ2-5; 8 bases match TRBD2. Trimming removed 4 bases from V and 1 base from J; junction bases left unmatched: 5. The germline gives CDR1 MGHRA, CDR2 YSYEKL. The CDR3 is 15 residues long. The CDR3 sequence is CASSRLAGTQETQYF. In nucleotides, the CDR3 is TGCGCCAGCAGCCGCCTAGCGGGCACCCAAGAGACCCAGTACTTC.

This clone appeared a single time. The chain links TRBV5-6 to TRBJ2-1, with 8 bases fitting TRBD1. The CDR3 consists of 14 residues. Germline V gives CDR1 SGHDT, CDR2 YYEEEE. J gave up 9 bases and V 6 bases, and 11 bases lay outside the gene matches. CDR3 nucleotide sequence: TGTGCCAGCAAAAGGACAGGGTTTTTAAGTGAGCAGTTCTTC. This translates into CASKRTGFLSEQFF.

The V call is TRBV7-2, the J call TRBJ1-3; a weak D match, TRBD1 (6 bases). The germline CDR1 and CDR2 sequences are SGHTA and FQGNSA. V was trimmed by 5 bases and J by 4 bases, leaving 12 bases between them. This CDR3 has 14 amino acids. CDR3 in amino acids: CASSITGTGNTIYF. The CDR3 DNA sequence: TGTGCCAGCAGCATCACAGGGACGGGAAACACCATATATTTT. Complete variable domain (other parts from reference TRBV7-2 and TRBJ1-3): GAGVSQSPSNKVTEKGKDVELRCDPISGHTALYWYRQSLGQGLEFLIYFQGNSAPDKSGLPSDRFSAERTGGSVSTLTIQRTQQEDSAVYLCASSITGTGNTIYFGEGSWLTVV.

V is TRBV28 and J is TRBJ2-3; no reliable D call. Trimming pared 6 bases from V and 5 bases from J, leaving 9 bases between. Looked up from germline, CDR1 is MDHEN and CDR2 is SYDVKM. The CDR3 is 12 residues long. CDR3 DNA: TGTGCCAGCAGAGGCCCCATAGATACGCAGTATTTT. Protein sequence: CASRGPIDTQYF.

The chain joins TRBV19 to TRBJ2-1; D is possibly TRBD1 (6 bases). The germline V and J ends were trimmed by 9 bases and 5 bases, with 17 bases remaining between them. The CDR3 spans 14 residues. Germline CDR1 is LNHDA and CDR2 is SQIVND (reference sequence). CDR3 coding DNA: TGTGCCAGCGCCAGGGGAGTACCTAACAATGAGCAGTTCTTC. Translated, it gives CASARGVPNNEQFF. The full variable domain, its missing parts supplied by reference TRBV19 and TRBJ2-1, is DGGITQSPKYLFRKEGQNVTLSCEQNLNHDAMYWYRQDPGQGLRLIYYSQIVNDFQKGDIAEGYSVSREKKESFPLTVTSAQKNPTAFYLCASARGVPNNEQFFGPGTRLTVL.